The 20 T cell receptor beta chains given below trace back to one sample, sequenced in a study of cytomegalovirus exposure and HLA in healthy donors. With 60 Vbeta and 13 Jbeta primers, the PCR was carried out. Repertoires were generated with immunoSEQ multiplex PCR, while TCRdb's copy carries only in-frame clones and drops some. This sample's clone table lists approximately 150,000 clones. Source material: PBMCs. These receptors all come from a male donor in good health and CMV-seronegative.

The chain has TRBV19 and TRBJ2-1; 7 bases match TRBD1. Trimming cost V 4 bases and J 3 bases; bases outside gene matches: 6. This CDR3 spans 15 amino acids. Per the germline V gene, CDR1 is LNHDA and CDR2 is SQIVND (reference sequence). The CDR3 DNA is TGTGCCAGTAGTAAGGGACAGATTATCTACAATGAGCAGTTCTTC. This encodes CASSKGQIIYNEQFF.

V usage is TRBV6-1 and J usage is TRBJ1-6; 7 bases map to TRBD1. This CDR3 has 14 amino acids. V shed 7 bases, J shed 6 bases, and the junction held 6 bases outside the gene matches. The germline CDR1 and CDR2 sequences are MNHNS and SASEGT. The chain's CDR3 is CASILDRSNSPLHF. DNA of the CDR3: TGTGCCAGCATCCTGGACAGGAGTAATTCACCCCTCCACTTT.

V gene TRBV18 combines with J gene TRBJ1-4; D is undetermined. V was cut by 2 bases and J by 3 bases, with 10 bases left in between. From germline, CDR1 is KGHSH and CDR2 LQKENI. This CDR3 has 15 amino acids. CDR3 nucleotide sequence: TGTGCCAGCTCACCATTTTTTCCGGCTAATGAAAAACTGTTTTTT. This gives the protein CASSPFFPANEKLFF.

J is TRBJ1-1 and V is TRBV19; D gene ambiguous. The germline V gene encodes CDR1 LNHDA and CDR2 SQIVND (reference sequence). V was trimmed by 3 bases and J by 0 bases, leaving 8 bases between them. The CDR3 sequence is 14 residues long. The DNA for the CDR3 is TGTGCCAGTAGTATTAGTATTCTGAACACTGAAGCTTTCTTT. This translates into CASSISILNTEAFF.

Here the CDR3 reads CASSYTGPDEEGYTF. CDR3 coding DNA: TGTGCCAGCAGTTACACAGGCCCCGATGAGGAGGGCTACACCTTC. The chain has TRBV6-5 and TRBJ1-2; D is possibly TRBD1 (5 bases). Trimming cost V 2 bases and J 8 bases, with 18 bases left between them. Germline assignment: CDR1 MNHEY and CDR2 SVGAGI. The CDR3 consists of 15 residues.

V is TRBV4-2 and J is TRBJ1-5; tentatively, D is TRBD1 (5 bases). Trimming removed 4 bases at V and 4 bases at J, with 11 bases between. The CDR3 spans 14 residues. Germline V gene sequence: CDR1 LGHNA, CDR2 YNFKEQ. CDR3 DNA sequence: TGTGCCAGCAGCCCTGACCAGGGAAATCAGCCCCAGCATTTT. Translation gives CASSPDQGNQPQHF.

The J gene is TRBJ1-2, the V gene TRBV23-1; 9 nucleotides match TRBD1. TRBV23-1 is an ORF, with its function uncertain. The CDR3 is 16 amino acids. V dropped 6 bases and J dropped 13; count of bases not matched to a gene: 21. The CDR3 DNA sequence: TGCGCCAGCAGATTTAAACAGGGGGCGCTCCCCCCCGATACCACCTTC. Translated, it gives CASRFKQGALPPDTTF.

The V and J genes are TRBV18 and TRBJ2-1; TRBD2 matches at 7 bases. After removal of 5 bases from V and 7 bases from J, the junction contained 11 bases not matched to a gene. In germline, CDR1 is KGHSH, CDR2 LQKENI. The CDR3 is 15 residues long. The CDR3 DNA follows: TGTGCCAGCTCAGAGACTAGCCCGACGGGGAATGAGCAGTTCTTC. It codes for CASSETSPTGNEQFF.

The J gene is TRBJ2-7, the V gene TRBV30, with D perhaps TRBD2 (5 bases). The CDR3 contains 13 residues. In germline, CDR1 is GTSNPN, CDR2 SVGIG (reference sequence). V was trimmed by 0 bases and J by 0 bases, leaving 6 bases between them. The CDR3: CAWSVGGSYEQYF. The CDR3 DNA sequence: TGTGCCTGGAGTGTAGGAGGCTCCTACGAGCAGTACTTC.

The chain has TRBV4-3 and TRBJ1-6, with 9 bases matching TRBD1. Germline V gene lookup returns CDR1 LGHNA and CDR2 YSLEER. The CDR3 spans 14 residues. J lost 8 bases, V lost 4 bases, and 3 bases had no gene match. CDR3 in amino acids: CASSPDRGDSPLHF. The CDR3 bases are TGCGCCAGCAGCCCCGACAGGGGGGATTCACCCCTCCACTTT.

The V and J genes are TRBV27 and TRBJ2-1, with TRBD1 matching 8 bases. The CDR3 is 15 residues long. CDR1 and CDR2 (germline): MNHEY, SMNVEV (reference sequence). Germline trimming cut 4 bases from V and 3 bases from J; bases unmatched to any gene: 5. The CDR3 reads CASSSRTGRYNEQFF. The CDR3 coding sequence is TGTGCCAGCAGTTCGCGGACAGGGCGCTACAATGAGCAGTTCTTC.

V and J are TRBV18 and TRBJ1-3; D is undetermined. The CDR3 has 15 amino acids. Deletions cut 8 bases from V and 1 base from J, with 15 bases between. Looked up from germline, CDR1 is KGHSH and CDR2 is LQKENI. CDR3 in amino acids: CASAPLEQSGNTIYF. The CDR3 DNA reads TGTGCCAGCGCGCCCCTAGAGCAATCTGGAAACACCATATATTTT.

The chain recombines TRBV18 with TRBJ1-6; TRBD1 might be the D (5 bases). Per germline, CDR1 KGHSH and CDR2 LQKENI. The ends were cut back, 0 bases at V and 5 bases at J, with 8 bases in the middle. The CDR3 is 15 residues long. CDR3 residues: CASSPPTGDNSPLHF. CDR3 nucleotide sequence: TGTGCCAGCTCACCACCCACAGGAGATAATTCACCCCTCCACTTT. Together with reference TRBV18 and TRBJ1-6, the CDR3 gives the full variable domain: NAGVMQNPRHLVRRRGQEARLRCSPMKGHSHVYWYRQLPEEGLKFMVYLQKENIIDESGMPKERFSAEFPKEGPSILRIQQVVRGDSAAYFCASSPPTGDNSPLHFGNGTRLTVT.

This chain uses TRBV4-2 with TRBJ2-5; 7 bases align to TRBD2. The CDR3 is made up of 17 amino acids. In germline, CDR1 is LGHNA, CDR2 YNFKEQ. With 0 bases clipped from V and 1 base from J, the junction kept 8 bases outside the gene matches. In DNA form, the CDR3 reads TGTGCCAGCAGCCAAGATAACCTAGCGGTCAGCCAAGAGACCCAGTACTTC. It yields the protein CASSQDNLAVSQETQYF.

The rearrangement links TRBV6-5 to TRBJ2-2; TRBD2 matches at 10 bases. CDR3 size: 14 residues. The germline V gene has CDR1 MNHEY and CDR2 SVGAGI. CDR3 in amino acids: CASSGGASSGELFF. CDR3 DNA sequence: TGTGCGTCGAGCGGGGGGGCCTCGAGCGGGGAGCTGTTTTTT.

This chain joins TRBV5-1 and TRBJ2-7; D unresolved. CDR3 length: 18 residues. Germline CDR1 SGHRS, CDR2 YFSETQ. Trimming pared 0 bases from V and 5 bases from J, leaving 24 bases between. CDR3 sequence reads: CASSLGSGWKQYGDEQYF. In nucleotides, the CDR3 is TGCGCCAGCAGCTTGGGTTCGGGTTGGAAACAATACGGTGACGAGCAGTACTTC.

The V gene is TRBV7-7, the J gene TRBJ2-5, with D tentatively TRBD1 (5 bases). The germline gives CDR1 SSHAT, CDR2 FNYEAQ (reference sequence). Trimming took 5 bases from V and 5 from J, leaving 12 bases between them. This CDR3 is 13 amino acids long. CDR3 nucleotides: TGTGCCAGCAGCCGGGCAGGGTGGGAGACCCAGTACTTC. Translated, it gives CASSRAGWETQYF.

The chain carries TRBV5-1 and TRBJ2-5; D remains unclear. Germline CDR1 reads SGHRS; CDR2 reads YFSETQ. The V end lost 4 bases, the J end lost 5 bases, and 12 bases lay between the germline ends. The length of the CDR3 is 13 residues. This CDR3 is CASSLRIAETQYF. For the CDR3, the DNA is TGCGCCAGCAGCCTCCGTATCGCGGAGACCCAGTACTTC. The whole variable domain, filled in from reference TRBV5-1 and TRBJ2-5, reads KAGVTQTPRYLIKTRGQQVTLSCSPISGHRSVSWYQQTPGQGLQFLFEYFSETQRNKGNFPGRFSGRQFSNSRSEMNVSTLELGDSALYLCASSLRIAETQYFGPGTRLLVL.

The rearrangement uses TRBV28 and TRBJ1-2; possible D gene TRBD1, 5 bases. Trimming stripped 3 bases from V and 4 bases from J, with 15 bases between. This CDR3 contains 15 residues. Germline V CDR1 and CDR2: MDHEN, SYDVKM. The CDR3 sequence is CASSFSPQGIYGYTF. The CDR3, as DNA: TGTGCCAGCAGTTTCTCCCCCCAGGGAATCTATGGCTACACCTTC.

V and J are TRBV9 and TRBJ1-6; D is unclear. This CDR3 is 15 amino acids long. The V and J ends lost 3 bases and 5 bases respectively, with 12 bases between them. Per germline, CDR1 SGDLS and CDR2 YYNGEE. CDR3 bases: TGTGCCAGCAGCGAGAGGGAGGCTCATAATTCACCCCTCCACTTT. It translates to CASSEREAHNSPLHF.